Each of the 2 T cell receptor beta chains below was sequenced from the same sample in a study of blood T cell repertoires in COVID-19. Profiling relied on immunoSEQ multiplex PCR, and the TCRdb table lists in-frame clones only, not all of them. The table records roughly 300,000 clones, about 89% of them present only once. The sample comprised peripheral blood. The source is a man younger than 30 who had recovered from COVID-19.

The rearrangement joins TRBV19 to TRBJ2-7; 8 nucleotides line up with TRBD2. Germline CDR1 and CDR2: LNHDA and SQIVND (reference sequence). With V trimmed by 5 bases and J by 5 bases, 11 bases remained unmatched. This CDR3 has 15 residues. The CDR3, as DNA: TGTGCCAGTAGTCGCGAGCGGGAGACGCTCCACGAGCAGTACTTC. Amino acid sequence: CASSRERETLHEQYF. Looking up the rest from reference TRBV19 and TRBJ2-7 gives the full variable domain: DGGITQSPKYLFRKEGQNVTLSCEQNLNHDAMYWYRQDPGQGLRLIYYSQIVNDFQKGDIAEGYSVSREKKESFPLTVTSAQKNPTAFYLCASSRERETLHEQYFGPGTRLTVT.

The J gene is TRBJ2-7, the V gene TRBV4-3, with 7 bases matching TRBD1. The CDR3 contains 13 residues. The V segment lost 4 bases and the J segment 5 bases; nucleotides outside the gene matches: 5. Per germline, CDR1 LGHNA and CDR2 YSLEER. The CDR3 is CASSRRQGNEQYF. The CDR3 coding sequence is TGCGCCAGCAGCCGGCGACAGGGAAACGAGCAGTACTTC.